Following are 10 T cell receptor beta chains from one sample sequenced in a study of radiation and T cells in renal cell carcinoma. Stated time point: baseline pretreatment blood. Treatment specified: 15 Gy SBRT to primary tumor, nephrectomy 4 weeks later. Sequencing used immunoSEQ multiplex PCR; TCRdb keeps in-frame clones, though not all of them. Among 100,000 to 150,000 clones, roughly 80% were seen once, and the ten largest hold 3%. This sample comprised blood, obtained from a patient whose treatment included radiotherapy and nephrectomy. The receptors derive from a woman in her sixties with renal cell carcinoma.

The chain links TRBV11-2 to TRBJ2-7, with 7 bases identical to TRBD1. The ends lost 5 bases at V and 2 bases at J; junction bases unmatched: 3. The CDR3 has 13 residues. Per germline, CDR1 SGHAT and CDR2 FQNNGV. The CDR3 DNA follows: TGTGCCAGCAGCCGGGACAGCCCCTACGAGCAGTACTTC. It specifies CASSRDSPYEQYF. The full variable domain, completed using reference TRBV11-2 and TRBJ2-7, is EAGVAQSPRYKIIEKRQSVAFWCNPISGHATLYWYQQILGQGPKLLIQFQNNGVVDDSQLPKDRFSAERLKGVDSTLKIQPAKLEDSAVYLCASSRDSPYEQYFGPGTRLTVT.

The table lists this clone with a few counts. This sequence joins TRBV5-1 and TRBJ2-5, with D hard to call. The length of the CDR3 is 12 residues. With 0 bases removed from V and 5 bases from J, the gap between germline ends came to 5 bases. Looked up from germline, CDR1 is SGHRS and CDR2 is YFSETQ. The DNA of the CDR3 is TGCGCCAGCAGCTTGGGTTGGGAGACCCAGTACTTC. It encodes CASSLGWETQYF.

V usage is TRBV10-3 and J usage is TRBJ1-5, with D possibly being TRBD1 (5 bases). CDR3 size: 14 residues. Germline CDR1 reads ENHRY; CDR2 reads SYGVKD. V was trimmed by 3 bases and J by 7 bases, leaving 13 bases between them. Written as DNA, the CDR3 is TGTGCCATCAGTGATGGGGGAGGGGTCCAGCCCCAGCATTTT. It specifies CAISDGGGVQPQHF.

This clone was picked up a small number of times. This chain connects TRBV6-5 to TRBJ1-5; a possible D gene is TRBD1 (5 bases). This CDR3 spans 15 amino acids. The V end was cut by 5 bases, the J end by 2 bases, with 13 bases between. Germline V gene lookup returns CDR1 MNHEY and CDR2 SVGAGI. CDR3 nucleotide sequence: TGTGCCAGCAGTAGGGGCGTGGGTGGCAATCAGCCCCAGCATTTT. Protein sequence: CASSRGVGGNQPQHF.

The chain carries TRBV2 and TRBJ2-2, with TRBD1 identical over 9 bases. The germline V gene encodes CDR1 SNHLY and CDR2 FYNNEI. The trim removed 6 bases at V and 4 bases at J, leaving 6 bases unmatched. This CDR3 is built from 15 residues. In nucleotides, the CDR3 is TGTGCCAGCAGGACGGGACAGGGTGGCACCGGGGAGCTGTTTTTT. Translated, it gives CASRTGQGGTGELFF.

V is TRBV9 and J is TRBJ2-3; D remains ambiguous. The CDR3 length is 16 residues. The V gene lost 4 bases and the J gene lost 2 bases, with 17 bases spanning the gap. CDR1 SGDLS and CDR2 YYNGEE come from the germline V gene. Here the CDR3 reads CASSQGVSPSTDTQYF. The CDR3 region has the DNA TGTGCCAGCAGCCAAGGAGTGAGTCCATCCACAGATACGCAGTATTTT.

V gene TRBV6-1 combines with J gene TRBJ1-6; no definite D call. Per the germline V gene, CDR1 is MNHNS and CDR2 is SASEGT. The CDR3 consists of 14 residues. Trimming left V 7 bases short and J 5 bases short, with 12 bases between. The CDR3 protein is CASTTRSDNSPLHF. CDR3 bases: TGTGCCAGCACCACAAGGTCAGATAATTCACCCCTCCACTTT.

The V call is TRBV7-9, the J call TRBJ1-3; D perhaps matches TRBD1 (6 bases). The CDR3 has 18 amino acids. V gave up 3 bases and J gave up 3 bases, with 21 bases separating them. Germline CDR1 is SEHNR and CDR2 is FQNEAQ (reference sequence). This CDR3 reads CASSFNQITLTGGNTIYF. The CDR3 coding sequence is TGTGCCAGCAGCTTTAATCAAATCACTCTGACAGGTGGAAACACCATATATTTT.

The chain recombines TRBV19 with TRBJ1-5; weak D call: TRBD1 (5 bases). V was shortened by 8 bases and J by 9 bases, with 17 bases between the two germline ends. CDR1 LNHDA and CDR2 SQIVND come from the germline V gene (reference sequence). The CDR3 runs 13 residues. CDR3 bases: TGTGCCAGTGGCCTGACAGAAAGCCCGCCCCAGCATTTT. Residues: CASGLTESPPQHF.

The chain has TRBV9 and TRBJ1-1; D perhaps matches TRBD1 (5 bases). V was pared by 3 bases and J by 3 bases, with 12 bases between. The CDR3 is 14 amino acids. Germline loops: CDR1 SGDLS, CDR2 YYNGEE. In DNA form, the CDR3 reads TGTGCCAGCAGCGGGGGATGGGGGGACACTGAAGCTTTCTTT. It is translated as CASSGGWGDTEAFF.